This TCR beta chain was retrieved from a study of cytomegalovirus exposure and HLA in healthy donors. Study results and caveats: Three CMV-associated chains were confirmed in vitro to be specific for CMV antigens. On later analysis, the bulk of CMV-associated TCR beta chains appeared to be HLA-restricted. Per a prior analysis, the majority of TCR beta V segments were productive roughly 87% or roughly 30% of the time.

This clone was seen just once. Its antigen is currently unknown. Germline V gives CDR1 SGHDT, CDR2 YYEEEE. The CDR3 length is 14 residues. Trimming at V came to 2 bases and at J to 7 bases, leaving 7 bases not matched to a gene. The study ran its PCR with 60 Vbeta and 13 Jbeta primers. Here immunoSEQ multiplex PCR was the method, and the copy in TCRdb shows in-frame clones only, minus some. The sample contains roughly 170,000 clones, roughly 78% of which appear only once. Sequenced sample: PBMCs. This receptor was obtained from a woman aged 45-65 years in good health and CMV-seropositive. The genes are TRBV5-6 and TRBJ2-7; 9 bases line up with TRBD1. The CDR3 here is CASSFTGGLGEQYF. The DNA of the CDR3 is TGTGCCAGCAGCTTTACAGGGGGCCTTGGGGAGCAGTACTTC.